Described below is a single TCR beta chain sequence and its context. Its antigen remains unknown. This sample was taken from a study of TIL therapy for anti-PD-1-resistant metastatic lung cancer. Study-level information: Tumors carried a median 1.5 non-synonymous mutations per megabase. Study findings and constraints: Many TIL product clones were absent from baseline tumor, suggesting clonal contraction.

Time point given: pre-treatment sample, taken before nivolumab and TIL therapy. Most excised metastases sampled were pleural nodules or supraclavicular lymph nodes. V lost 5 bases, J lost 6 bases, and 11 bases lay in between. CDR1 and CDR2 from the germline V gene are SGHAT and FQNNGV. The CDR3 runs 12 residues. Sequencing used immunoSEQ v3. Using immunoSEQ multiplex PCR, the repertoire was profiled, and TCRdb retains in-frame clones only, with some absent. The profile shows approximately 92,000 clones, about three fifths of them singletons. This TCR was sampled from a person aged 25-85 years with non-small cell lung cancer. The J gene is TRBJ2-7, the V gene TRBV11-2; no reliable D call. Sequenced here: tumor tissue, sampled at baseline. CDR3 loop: CASSGPWTEQYF. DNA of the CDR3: TGTGCCAGCAGCGGACCCTGGACCGAGCAGTACTTC. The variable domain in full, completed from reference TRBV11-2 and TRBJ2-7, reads EAGVAQSPRYKIIEKRQSVAFWCNPISGHATLYWYQQILGQGPKLLIQFQNNGVVDDSQLPKDRFSAERLKGVDSTLKIQPAKLEDSAVYLCASSGPWTEQYFGPGTRLTVT.